This is a list of T cell receptor beta chains from one sample in a study of shared clonotypes between healthy human individuals. Some clones are missing from TCRdb's copy, which holds only in-frame ones; the method was immunoSEQ multiplex PCR. Of 1,500,000 or so clones listed, approximately 98.5% were seen once; the top ten hold about 0.4%. The sequenced sample was naive CD4+ T cells sorted from blood. These receptors originate from a man younger than 45 in good health. Both conserved end residues are part of each CDR3. D genes are given only for firm matches. Size is omitted from some rows. Given values are once, few, many or a class for expanded clones.

clone_size j_call v_call d_call cdr3_nt cdr3_aa
- TRBJ2-5 TRBV6-5 - TGTGCCAGCAGTTACTCGATCGCCCCGGGCCAAGAGACCCAGTACTTC CASSYSIAPGQETQYF
- TRBJ2-5 TRBV18 - TGTGCCAGCTCACCGGCCGGGGCGGGACGACGCGCTCAAGAGACCCAGTACTTC CASSPAGAGRRAQETQYF
once TRBJ2-1 TRBV5-7 TRBD2 TGTGCCAGCAGCCCCCGGCTAGCGGGAGGCCATTCCTACAATGAGCAGTTCTTC CASSPRLAGGHSYNEQFF
- TRBJ2-2 TRBV2 - TGTGCCAGCAGTGGAGGACTGGGGACCGGGGAGCTGTTTTTT CASSGGLGTGELFF
- TRBJ2-2 TRBV4-3 TRBD2 TGCGCCAGCAGCCAAGACCACAGGGGAGCTAGCGGGAGTCGGAGAACCGGGGAGCTGTTTTTT CASSQDHRGASGSRRTGELFF
- TRBJ1-5 TRBV4-1 - TGCGCCAGCAGCCAAGTCAATCAGCCCCAGCATTTT CASSQVNQPQHF
- TRBJ2-7 TRBV5-6 - TGTGCCAGCAGCCTACGACCCTACGAGCAGTACTTC CASSLRPYEQYF
- TRBJ2-5 TRBV29-1 - TGCAGCGTTGAGGCGGGCCCTGGGAGAGAGACCCAGTACTTC CSVEAGPGRETQYF
- TRBJ1-5 TRBV6-5 - TGTGCCAGCAGTTACTCCGGGGATAGCAATCAGCCCCAGCATTTT CASSYSGDSNQPQHF
- TRBJ2-1 TRBV11-3 - TGTGCCAGCAGCTTAGTGGACAATGAGCAGTTCTTC CASSLVDNEQFF
- TRBJ2-7 TRBV11-2 TRBD1 TGTGCCAGCAGTGTGGACAGGGGGAACGAGCAGTACTTC CASSVDRGNEQYF
- TRBJ2-7 TRBV28 - TGTGCTAGCAGTTTAGGGGTAGTAGCCGCCAACGAGCAGTACTTC CASSLGVVAANEQYF
- TRBJ2-1 TRBV6-5 - TGTGCCAGCAGGGTAGCTGACTCCTACAATGAGCAGTTCTTC CASRVADSYNEQFF
- TRBJ1-2 TRBV6-5 - TGTGCCAGCACCACAGATCCCTCCTCCTATGGCTACACCTTC CASTTDPSSYGYTF
- TRBJ1-5 TRBV27 - TGTGCCAGCAGCCTGATTAATCCGAAATCGCAGCCCCAGCATTTT CASSLINPKSQPQHF
- TRBJ1-1 TRBV19 - TGTGCCAGTAGTACCAGGGAGAACACTGAAGCTTTCTTT CASSTRENTEAFF
- TRBJ1-3 TRBV5-1 TRBD1 TGCGCCAGCAGCTTGGGTCCCGGGACAGGGATTGGAAACACCATATATTTT CASSLGPGTGIGNTIYF
- TRBJ1-5 TRBV5-4 - TGTGCCAGCAGCTCGTACGTAGGGGGGGCTACGGATCAGCCCCAGCATTTT CASSSYVGGATDQPQHF
- TRBJ1-2 TRBV27 - TGTGCCACCAAAATGACAACGGCCAACTATGGCTACACCTTC CATKMTTANYGYTF
- TRBJ2-3 TRBV18 - TGTGCCAGCTCACCCCTCGGCAGCACAGATACGCAGTATTTT CASSPLGSTDTQYF
- TRBJ2-2 TRBV11-2 - TGTGCCAGCAGCCCCGCTTCGGGGTTGGACACCGGGGAGCTGTTTTTT CASSPASGLDTGELFF
- TRBJ2-5 TRBV7-2 - TGTGCCAGCAGCTTATTCACAGGGTACCAAGAGACCCAGTACTTC CASSLFTGYQETQYF
- TRBJ2-1 TRBV5-1 TRBD2 TGCGCCAGCAGTCCCGGCCTAGCGGGAATGTCCTACAATGAGCAGTTCTTC CASSPGLAGMSYNEQFF
once TRBJ2-1 TRBV18 - TGTGCCAGCTCACCACCCCTGGGAGCTTACAATGAGCAGTTCTTC CASSPPLGAYNEQFF
- TRBJ1-2 TRBV28 - TGTGCCAGCAGAGACCCAAGACAGGTTCATGGCTACACCTTC CASRDPRQVHGYTF
- TRBJ1-2 TRBV5-8 - TGTGCCAGCAGCTCCAGGGTCGTTCAGTATGGCTACACCTTC CASSSRVVQYGYTF
- TRBJ2-3 TRBV6-5 TRBD1 TGTGCCAGCAGAAACCCAGGGGGCAACACAGATACGCAGTATTTT CASRNPGGNTDTQYF
- TRBJ1-1 TRBV5-1 - TGCGCCAGCAGCTTTTTCCGGGGGGACACTGAAGCTTTCTTT CASSFFRGDTEAFF
- TRBJ2-1 TRBV5-1 TRBD1 TGCGCCAGCAGCTTGGGGGTCGGGACAGGGTACAATGAGCAGTTCTTC CASSLGVGTGYNEQFF